This TCR beta chain was sequenced in a study of T cell changes during pregnancy in multiple sclerosis. Germline assignment: CDR1 SQVTM and CDR2 ANQGSEA. CDR3 length: 13 residues. The V end lost 6 bases, the J end lost 6 bases, and 14 bases lay between the germline ends. This table comes from immunoSEQ multiplex PCR, and its TCRdb copy is limited to in-frame clones, with some not included. The data hold tens of thousands of clones, with about 90% observed a single time. Sequenced material: CD4+ T cells from peripheral blood mononuclear cells, taken before pregnancy. The chain is built from TRBV29-1 and TRBJ1-4, with D maybe TRBD1 (5 bases). The TCR was taken from a female donor with multiple sclerosis, enrolled in a pregnancy study. The CDR3 DNA follows: TGCAGCGTGTCAAGGGTAGGGGATGAAAAACTGTTTTTT. This encodes CSVSRVGDEKLFF.